This T cell receptor beta chain was sequenced for a study of cytomegalovirus exposure and HLA in healthy donors. Overall study context: The Caucasian-associated ancestry cluster contained 81% of the 398 genotyped donors. General study points: Per a later analysis, about 17,000 TCR beta sequences showed association with HLA alleles at 0.05 false discovery rate.

PCR used 60 Vbeta primers and 13 Jbeta primers. This table comes from immunoSEQ multiplex PCR, and its TCRdb copy is limited to in-frame clones, with some not included. The sample shows about 190,000 clones, 77% of them seen only once. This CDR3 is built from 14 residues. V was pared by 1 base and J by 5 bases, with 13 bases between. From germline, CDR1 is SGHDT and CDR2 YYEEEE. As for this clone: Its specificity is not known.

The sample taken for sequencing was PBMCs. The chain employs TRBV5-6 and TRBJ2-7; TRBD1 is a possible D gene (5 bases). This clonotype originated in a woman in her 30s in good health and CMV-seropositive. In nucleotides, the CDR3 is TGTGCCAGCAGCTTGCGGGCAGGGCGTCACGAGCAGTACTTC. This gives the protein CASSLRAGRHEQYF.